The 30 T cell receptor beta chains in this list originate from one sample, sequenced in a study of graft-versus-host responses after intestinal transplantation. The assay was immunoSEQ multiplex PCR, and TCRdb's table has in-frame clones only and misses some. The sample has almost 40,000 clones; roughly 95% are singletons. No cognate antigen is known for these TCRs. The source was unstimulated CD8+ T cells sorted from spleen or lymph node cells, collected before transplant. These receptors were taken from a human donor who was the organ donor for an intestinal transplant.

The chain is built from TRBV2 and TRBJ2-5; D tentatively reads TRBD1 or TRBD2 (5 bases each). Germline loops: CDR1 SNHLY, CDR2 FYNNEI. The V and J ends lost 5 bases and 4 bases respectively, with 17 bases between them. The CDR3 covers 15 residues. Written as DNA, the CDR3 is TGTGCCAGCAGTTCAACCCAGGGAGCCCTAGAGACCCAGTACTTC. Encoded protein: CASSSTQGALETQYF.

V is TRBV7-8 and J is TRBJ1-2, with 7 bases lining up with TRBD1. The CDR3 runs 16 residues. J lost 6 bases, V lost 0 bases, and 10 bases had no gene match. Germline V gene lookup returns CDR1 SGHVS and CDR2 FQNEAQ. The CDR3 protein is CASSLAYRGRENGYTF. The CDR3 DNA follows: TGTGCCAGCAGCTTAGCGTACAGGGGAAGAGAGAATGGCTACACCTTC.

CDR3 DNA: TGCGCCAGCAGCCACGCTGACAGTAACTATGGCTACACCTTC. Its translation is CASSHADSNYGYTF. The gene calls are TRBV4-1 and TRBJ1-2; D may be TRBD1 (5 bases). Germline V gene sequence: CDR1 MGHRA, CDR2 YSYEKL. The CDR3 has 14 residues. V lost 3 bases, J lost 1 base, and 9 bases lay in between.

The J gene is TRBJ2-7, the V gene TRBV4-1, with 16 bases identical to TRBD2. J lost 0 bases, V lost 1 base, and 3 bases had no gene match. The CDR3 has 18 residues. In germline, CDR1 is MGHRA, CDR2 YSYEKL. CDR3 coding DNA: TGCGCCAGCAGCCAAGTTGGGACTAGCGGGGGGGGCTCCTACGAGCAGTACTTC. This sequence encodes CASSQVGTSGGGSYEQYF.

This chain connects TRBV19 to TRBJ2-3, with D possibly TRBD2 on 6 matching bases. Trimming cost V 2 bases and J 2 bases, with 14 bases left between them. CDR1 LNHDA and CDR2 SQIVND come from the germline V gene (reference sequence). This CDR3 has 16 amino acids. CDR3 amino acids: CASSIRGSRITDTQYF. The CDR3 nucleotides read TGTGCCAGTAGTATACGGGGGTCGAGAATCACAGATACGCAGTATTTT. Looking up the rest from reference TRBV19 and TRBJ2-3 gives the full variable domain: DGGITQSPKYLFRKEGQNVTLSCEQNLNHDAMYWYRQDPGQGLRLIYYSQIVNDFQKGDIAEGYSVSREKKESFPLTVTSAQKNPTAFYLCASSIRGSRITDTQYFGPGTRLTVL.

This clone was picked up one time. The V call is TRBV19, the J call TRBJ1-4; D is uncertain. Germline-derived CDR1 and CDR2 are LNHDA and SQIVND (reference sequence). This CDR3 comprises 18 residues. Trimming cost V 4 bases and J 0 bases, with 18 bases left between them. Here the CDR3 DNA reads TGTGCCAGTAGTACGGGTTCGTGGAGGGAAGCAACTAATGAAAAACTGTTTTTT. This gives the protein CASSTGSWREATNEKLFF.

The V and J genes are TRBV29-1 and TRBJ1-1; TRBD1 matches at 8 bases. The length of the CDR3 is 14 residues. The V gene's germline CDR1 is SQVTM and CDR2 ANQGSEA. Trimming cost V 6 bases and J 4 bases; bases outside gene matches: 10. The CDR3, as DNA: TGCAGCGTCGCAGCACAGGGGGTGGGCACTGAAGCTTTCTTT. It yields the protein CSVAAQGVGTEAFF.

J is TRBJ1-2 and V is TRBV19; D possibly corresponds to TRBD1 (6 bases). V was clipped by 5 bases and J by 2 bases, with 9 bases between them. This CDR3 has 13 amino acids. Germline lookup yields CDR1 LNHDA and CDR2 SQIVND (reference sequence). The CDR3 sequence is CASSPGQNYGYTF. The DNA for the CDR3 is TGTGCCAGTAGTCCCGGACAGAACTATGGCTACACCTTC. Full variable domain (remainder filled in from reference TRBV19 and TRBJ1-2): DGGITQSPKYLFRKEGQNVTLSCEQNLNHDAMYWYRQDPGQGLRLIYYSQIVNDFQKGDIAEGYSVSREKKESFPLTVTSAQKNPTAFYLCASSPGQNYGYTFGSGTRLTVV.

J is TRBJ2-7 and V is TRBV7-8; 10 bases align to TRBD2. The germline V gene has CDR1 SGHVS and CDR2 FQNEAQ. V lost 3 bases to trimming and J lost 0 bases; unmatched junction nucleotides: 8. The CDR3 length is 17 residues. In DNA, the CDR3 is TGTGCCAGCAGCTTTCCGACTAGCGGGCAAAGCTCCTACGAGCAGTACTTC. It is translated as CASSFPTSGQSSYEQYF. The full variable domain, completed using reference TRBV7-8 and TRBJ2-7, is GAGVSQSPRYKVAKRGQDVALRCDPISGHVSLFWYQQALGQGPEFLTYFQNEAQLDKSGLPSDRFFAERPEGSVSTLKIQRTQQEDSAVYLCASSFPTSGQSSYEQYFGPGTRLTVT.

The gene calls are TRBV7-9 and TRBJ1-4; unclear D gene. Germline V gene data show CDR1 as SEHNR and CDR2 as FQNEAQ (reference sequence). The V end was cut by 4 bases, the J end by 0 bases, with 12 bases between. This CDR3 spans 16 amino acids. CDR3 loop: CASSWPASSTNEKLFF. CDR3 coding DNA: TGTGCCAGCAGCTGGCCGGCCTCGTCAACTAATGAAAAACTGTTTTTT.

The V and J genes are TRBV21-1 and TRBJ1-1; no DNA check was done on the table's D call, TRBD1. TRBV21-1 is shown as a pseudogene. The CDR3 extends over 12 amino acids. Here the CDR3 reads CASKTRQIEAFF. In DNA form, the CDR3 reads TGTGCCAGCAAGACGCGACAGATTGAAGCTTTCTTT.

The V call is TRBV7-8, the J call TRBJ1-5, with D possibly matching TRBD1 (5 bases). Trimming stripped 1 base from V and 2 bases from J, with 12 bases between. Per the germline V gene, CDR1 is SGHVS and CDR2 is FQNEAQ. The CDR3 is 16 amino acids. This chain's CDR3 is CASSLVGVGGNQPQHF. The DNA for the CDR3 is TGTGCCAGCAGCTTAGTCGGGGTAGGGGGCAATCAGCCCCAGCATTTT.

This rearrangement joins TRBV29-1 to TRBJ2-7; the D is unclear. Germline assignment: CDR1 SQVTM and CDR2 ANQGSEA. The CDR3 has 13 amino acids. V was trimmed by 4 bases and J by 0 bases, leaving 10 bases between them. CDR3 in DNA: TGCAGCGTTGGCCCCGGGTCCTCCTACGAGCAGTACTTC. Its translation is CSVGPGSSYEQYF.

The gene calls are TRBV30 and TRBJ1-2; no firm D call. Trimming took off 0 bases at V and 5 bases at J, with 7 bases between the two ends. The CDR3 is made up of 12 amino acids. CDR1 GTSNPN and CDR2 SVGIG come from the germline V gene (reference sequence). The CDR3 DNA reads as TGTGCCTGGAGTGTACAGACATATGGCTACACCTTC. It is translated as CAWSVQTYGYTF.

This sequence joins TRBV27 and TRBJ2-5; D is unclear. The germline CDR1 and CDR2 sequences are MNHEY and SMNVEV (reference sequence). Trimming removed 6 bases at V and 1 base at J, with 9 bases between. This CDR3 region has 13 residues. The chain's CDR3 is CASRHYAQETQYF. CDR3 DNA: TGTGCCAGCAGACATTATGCCCAAGAGACCCAGTACTTC.

This chain links TRBV11-2 with TRBJ1-1; no clear D gene. The CDR3 contains 13 residues. CDR1 is SGHAT and CDR2 is FQNNGV in the germline V gene. Trimming cost V 0 bases and J 6 bases, with 8 bases left between them. The CDR3: CASSLDYAAEAFF. Written as DNA, the CDR3 is TGTGCCAGCAGCTTAGACTACGCTGCTGAAGCTTTCTTT.

V is TRBV30 and J is TRBJ2-3, with D possibly TRBD2 on 5 matching bases. Germline loops: CDR1 GTSNPN, CDR2 SVGIG (reference sequence). The CDR3 runs to 17 residues. V was shortened by 2 bases and J by 1 base, with 19 bases between the two germline ends. The CDR3 region is CAWSTLPTRERTDTQYF. The DNA for the CDR3 is TGTGCCTGGAGTACCCTACCCACTAGAGAGCGCACAGATACGCAGTATTTT. Looking up the rest from reference TRBV30 and TRBJ2-3 gives the full variable domain: SQTIHQWPATLVQPVGSPLSLECTVEGTSNPNLYWYRQAAGRGLQLLFYSVGIGQISSEVPQNLSASRPQDRQFILSSKKLLLSDSGFYLCAWSTLPTRERTDTQYFGPGTRLTVL.

This clone showed up just once. The rearrangement uses TRBV4-1 and TRBJ2-7; no clear D gene. The V end lost 0 bases, the J end lost 3 bases, and 12 bases lay between the germline ends. This CDR3 spans 15 amino acids. Germline V gene data show CDR1 as MGHRA and CDR2 as YSYEKL. Written as DNA, the CDR3 is TGCGCCAGCAGCCAAGATCCCGGGCGGCACTACGAGCAGTACTTC. Amino acid sequence: CASSQDPGRHYEQYF.

CDR3: CASSLFRSPQETQYF. The CDR3 DNA follows: TGTGCCAGCAGCTTATTCAGGTCGCCCCAAGAGACCCAGTACTTC. The V and J genes are TRBV7-6 and TRBJ2-5; no clear D. The CDR3 contains 15 residues. The germline gives CDR1 SGHVS, CDR2 FNYEAQ. V was pared by 2 bases and J by 1 base, with 11 bases between.

This chain connects TRBV9 to TRBJ2-2; 16 bases fit TRBD2. The V and J ends lost 1 base and 6 bases, in that order; junction bases with no gene match: 9. The CDR3 contains 19 residues. In germline, CDR1 is SGDLS, CDR2 YYNGEE. CDR3 sequence reads: CASSVNPGLAGGPPGELFF. For the CDR3, the DNA is TGTGCCAGCAGCGTAAATCCGGGACTAGCGGGGGGGCCCCCCGGGGAGCTGTTTTTT.

This chain links TRBV7-6 with TRBJ2-3, with a weak D call TRBD1 (6 bases). The CDR3 has 14 amino acids. The V end lost 1 base, the J end lost 6 bases, and 11 bases lay between the germline ends. In germline, CDR1 is SGHVS, CDR2 FNYEAQ. The CDR3 region has the DNA TGTGCCAGCAGCTTAGACAGGGTAGTGGATACGCAGTATTTT. Translating it yields CASSLDRVVDTQYF.

This chain joins TRBV19 and TRBJ2-3; TRBD2 matches at 9 bases. This CDR3 has 15 amino acids. Per the germline V gene, CDR1 is LNHDA and CDR2 is SQIVND (reference sequence). The V gene end was trimmed by 5 bases and the J gene end by 2 bases; junction bases not matched to a gene: 5. The CDR3 here is CASSEAGGLTDTQYF. The CDR3 nucleotides are TGTGCCAGTAGTGAGGCGGGGGGGCTCACAGATACGCAGTATTTT.

This sequence joins TRBV7-8 and TRBJ2-3, with TRBD2 matching 10 bases. The CDR3 has 16 residues. The V and J ends lost 1 base and 2 bases, in that order; junction bases with no gene match: 3. Germline CDR1 is SGHVS and CDR2 is FQNEAQ. CDR3 region: CASSLVSGGPTDTQYF. The CDR3 DNA sequence: TGTGCCAGCAGCTTAGTTAGCGGGGGGCCCACAGATACGCAGTATTTT.

This chain uses TRBV9 with TRBJ2-3, with D perhaps TRBD2 (6 bases). V lost 3 bases, J lost 0 bases, and 8 bases lay in between. The germline V gene encodes CDR1 SGDLS and CDR2 YYNGEE. The CDR3 runs 14 residues. The CDR3 DNA follows: TGTGCCAGCAGCGCGGGAGACAGCACAGATACGCAGTATTTT. Protein: CASSAGDSTDTQYF.

This clone has a handful of counts. This sequence joins TRBV4-1 and TRBJ2-7, with D possibly matching TRBD2 (5 bases). V dropped 0 bases and J dropped 2 bases, with 5 bases sitting between them. This CDR3 is 13 amino acids long. CDR1 and CDR2 from the germline V gene are MGHRA and YSYEKL. The CDR3: CASSQDGAYEQYF. The CDR3 region has the DNA TGCGCCAGCAGCCAAGACGGGGCCTACGAGCAGTACTTC.

The V and J genes are TRBV6-1 and TRBJ2-5; TRBD2 is a possible D gene (7 bases). Germline-derived CDR1 and CDR2 are MNHNS and SASEGT. Trimming removed 3 bases from V and 7 bases from J, with 12 bases in between. This CDR3 has 13 amino acids. Here the CDR3 reads CASSDLGGGTQYF. The CDR3 DNA reads TGTGCCAGCAGTGACCTAGGGGGGGGGACCCAGTACTTC.

The V gene is TRBV9, the J gene TRBJ1-1; 10 bases map to TRBD1. Germline V gives CDR1 SGDLS, CDR2 YYNGEE. CDR3 length equals 14 residues. Trimming removed 3 bases from V and 2 bases from J; junction bases left unmatched: 1. CDR3 amino acids: CASSGQGANTEAFF. As DNA, the CDR3 is TGTGCCAGCAGCGGACAGGGGGCAAACACTGAAGCTTTCTTT. The full variable domain, with the rest looked up from reference TRBV9 and TRBJ1-1, is DSGVTQTPKHLITATGQRVTLRCSPRSGDLSVYWYQQSLDQGLQFLIQYYNGEERAKGNILERFSAQQFPDLHSELNLSSLELGDSALYFCASSGQGANTEAFFGQGTRLTVV.

This clone was detected a few times. The chain has TRBV19 and TRBJ2-7; D not resolved. The CDR3 totals 14 residues. Germline V gene data show CDR1 as LNHDA and CDR2 as SQIVND (reference sequence). Trimming shortened V by 1 base and J by 0 bases, and 7 bases separated the two germline ends. In nucleotides, the CDR3 is TGTGCCAGTAGTATAGCGGGTAGCTCCTACGAGCAGTACTTC. Translated: CASSIAGSSYEQYF.

This chain connects TRBV5-5 to TRBJ2-7, with a tentative D call TRBD2 (5 bases). This CDR3 has 14 amino acids. Germline values: CDR1 SGHKS, CDR2 YYEKEE (reference sequence). V shed 1 base and J shed 3 bases, with 11 bases lying between them. The CDR3 DNA is TGTGCCAGCAGCTTGATTACAGAGGGCTACGAGCAGTACTTC. Translated, it gives CASSLITEGYEQYF.

The chain joins TRBV19 to TRBJ2-5; 7 bases are shared with TRBD1. The better agreement between TRBJ2-7 and the DNA end casts doubt on the J call. The CDR3 contains 13 residues. Germline V gene lookup returns CDR1 LNHDA and CDR2 SQIVND (reference sequence). In DNA form, the CDR3 reads TGTGCCAGACGACAGGGTACCACCTACGAGCAGTACTTC. Translated: CARRQGTTYEQYF.